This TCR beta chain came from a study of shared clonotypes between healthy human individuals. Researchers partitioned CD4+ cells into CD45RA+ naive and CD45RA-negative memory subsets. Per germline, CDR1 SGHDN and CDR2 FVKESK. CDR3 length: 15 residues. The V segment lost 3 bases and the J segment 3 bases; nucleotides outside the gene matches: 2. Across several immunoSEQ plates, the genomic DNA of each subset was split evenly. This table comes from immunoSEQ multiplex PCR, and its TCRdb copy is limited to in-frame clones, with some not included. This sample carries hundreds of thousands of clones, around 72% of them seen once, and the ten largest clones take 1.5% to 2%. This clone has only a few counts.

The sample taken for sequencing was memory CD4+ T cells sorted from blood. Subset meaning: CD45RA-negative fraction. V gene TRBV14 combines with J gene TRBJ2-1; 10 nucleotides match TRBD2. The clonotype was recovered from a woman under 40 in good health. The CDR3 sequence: CASSHIAGGYNEQFF. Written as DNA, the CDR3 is TGTGCCAGCAGCCATATAGCGGGAGGCTACAATGAGCAGTTCTTC.